This T cell receptor (beta chain) was sequenced in a study of T-cell memory formation after mild COVID-19. Study results and caveats: Pre-infection memory contained some responding clones, which suggested that cross-reactive memory had joined.

On this clonotype itself: The target antigen is unknown.

TCRdb itself ran the 5' RACE reads through MiXCR, one entry per CDR3 protein. Among 300,000 to 350,000 distinct CDR3 sequences listed, 10% to 15% were seen once. The sequenced sample consisted of PBMCs or a T cell subset sorted from them (not recorded which). This TCR derives from a man aged 18 to 35 who had mild COVID-19 (a few samples of this study predate the infection). Cell type and time point are not known.

The CDR3 sequence: CSARGSGAQYF. In nucleotides, the CDR3 is TGCAGTGCTAGGGGGAGCGGAGCGCAGTACTTC. J is TRBJ2-7 and V is TRBV20-1; maybe TRBD2 (5 bases). The germline CDR1 and CDR2 sequences are DFQATT and SNEGSKA (reference sequence). V lost 3 bases and J lost 9, with 12 bases in between. The CDR3 runs to 11 residues.